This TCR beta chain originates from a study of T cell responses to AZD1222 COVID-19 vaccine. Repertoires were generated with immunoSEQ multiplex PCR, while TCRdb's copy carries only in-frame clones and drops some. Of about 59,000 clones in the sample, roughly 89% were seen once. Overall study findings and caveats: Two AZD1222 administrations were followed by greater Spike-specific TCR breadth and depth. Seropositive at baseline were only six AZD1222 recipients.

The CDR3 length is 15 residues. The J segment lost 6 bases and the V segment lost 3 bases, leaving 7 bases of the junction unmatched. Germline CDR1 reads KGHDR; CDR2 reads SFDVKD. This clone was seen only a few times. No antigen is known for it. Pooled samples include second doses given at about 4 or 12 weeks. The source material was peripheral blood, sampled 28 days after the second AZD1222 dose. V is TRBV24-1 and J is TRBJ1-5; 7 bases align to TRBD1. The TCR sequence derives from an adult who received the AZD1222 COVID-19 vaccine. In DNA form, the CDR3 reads TGTGCCACCAGTGATCCTAGGGGGCAGGGTCAGCCCCAGCATTTT. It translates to CATSDPRGQGQPQHF.